These 14 T cell receptor beta chains were all obtained from the same sample, sequenced in a study of radiation and T cells in renal cell carcinoma. As to time point: blood 2 weeks post-SBRT. Noted treatment: 15 Gy SBRT to primary tumor, nephrectomy 4 weeks later. Produced via immunoSEQ multiplex PCR; TCRdb's table is partial and in-frame only. The data show roughly 120,000 clones, 81% seen once. The sample was blood, taken from a patient whose treatment included radiotherapy and nephrectomy. The receptor source for this set is an older woman with renal cell carcinoma.

This clone was recorded once. The rearrangement uses TRBV7-2 and TRBJ2-5; D is ambiguous. This CDR3 is built from 14 residues. CDR1 SGHTA and CDR2 FQGNSA come from the germline V gene. Between the trimmed V and J ends, which lost 1 base and 4 bases, there was a span of 10 bases. CDR3 nucleotides: TGTGCCAGCAGCTTAGGGCAGTTTAGAGAGACCCAGTACTTC. The encoded protein is CASSLGQFRETQYF.

For the CDR3, the DNA is TGTGCCAGCAGCTTAGCTGGGTCCAGGCCCAGCCAGCCCCAGCATTTT. This sequence encodes CASSLAGSRPSQPQHF. This chain connects TRBV7-2 to TRBJ1-5; no clear D. V lost 0 bases and J 7 bases, leaving 16 bases between the germline ends. The CDR3 covers 16 residues. CDR1 is SGHTA and CDR2 is FQGNSA in the germline V gene.

Only one count was recorded for this clone. The genes are TRBV2 and TRBJ2-5; D uncertain. The J call may not be correct, given that the DNA end is closer to TRBJ2-7. Germline V gene sequence: CDR1 SNHLY, CDR2 FYNNEI. This CDR3 contains 11 residues. CDR3: CASRASYEQYF. CDR3 bases: TGTGCCAGCAGGGCTTCCTACGAGCAGTACTTC.

This chain links TRBV5-1 with TRBJ1-2, with TRBD1 as a possible D gene (6 bases). Trimming pared 2 bases from V and 0 bases from J, leaving 8 bases between. The length of the CDR3 is 14 residues. Germline V gene sequence: CDR1 SGHRS, CDR2 YFSETQ. CDR3 sequence reads: CASSFQGPNYGYTF. DNA for the CDR3: TGCGCCAGCAGCTTTCAGGGGCCTAACTATGGCTACACCTTC.

The rearrangement joins TRBV28 to TRBJ2-1, with 9 bases lining up with TRBD1. The junction had 18 bases not matched to a gene; V was cut back by 6 bases and J by 12 bases. Germline CDR1 MDHEN, CDR2 SYDVKM. There are 16 residues in the CDR3. The CDR3 bases are TGTGCCAGCAGCCCAGTAACAGGGGGCGGTTGGTCGGGGCAGTTCTTC. Amino acid sequence: CASSPVTGGGWSGQFF.

The chain employs TRBV7-9 and TRBJ1-4, with D unresolved. The CDR3 runs to 14 residues. V shed 6 bases and J shed 6 bases, with 14 bases lying between them. Germline CDR1 and CDR2: SEHNR and FQNEAQ (reference sequence). The CDR3 DNA reads TGTGCCAGCAGTTCCGGGCCTACGGATGAAAAACTGTTTTTT. Its translation: CASSSGPTDEKLFF.

V gene TRBV7-3 combines with J gene TRBJ2-3; D is ambiguous. V dropped 2 bases and J dropped 0 bases, with 9 bases sitting between them. Per the germline V gene, CDR1 is SGHTA and CDR2 is FQGTGA. The CDR3 is 15 amino acids. The CDR3 DNA sequence: TGTGCCAGCAGCTTAGGGATACCTAGCACAGATACGCAGTATTTT. Encoded protein: CASSLGIPSTDTQYF.

The chain recombines TRBV7-9 with TRBJ2-7, with TRBD1 identical over 9 bases. The junction had 12 bases not matched to a gene; V was cut back by 3 bases and J by 3 bases. The CDR3 covers 17 residues. Germline V gene lookup returns CDR1 SEHNR and CDR2 FQNEAQ (reference sequence). CDR3 residues: CASSLWVGTGTIYEQYF. The CDR3 DNA reads TGTGCCAGCAGCTTGTGGGTGGGGACAGGGACGATCTACGAGCAGTACTTC. The full variable domain, completed using reference TRBV7-9 and TRBJ2-7, is DTGVSQNPRHKITKRGQNVTFRCDPISEHNRLYWYRQTLGQGPEFLTYFQNEAQLEKSRLLSDRFSAERPKGSFSTLEIQRTEQGDSAMYLCASSLWVGTGTIYEQYFGPGTRLTVT.

This chain joins TRBV6-1 and TRBJ2-3; D is possibly TRBD1 (6 bases). Germline CDR1 is MNHNS and CDR2 is SASEGT. The CDR3 contains 14 residues. V gave up 1 base and J gave up 4 bases, with 9 bases separating them. For the CDR3, the DNA is TGTGCCAGCAGTGAAGACAGGGTTGCAGATACGCAGTATTTT. This translates into CASSEDRVADTQYF.

The chain uses TRBV28 and TRBJ2-1; TRBD1 matches at 9 bases. The CDR3 totals 13 residues. The V and J ends lost 7 bases and 5 bases, in that order; junction bases with no gene match: 3. Looked up from germline, CDR1 is MDHEN and CDR2 is SYDVKM. CDR3 sequence reads: CASTGTGHNEQFF. The CDR3 nucleotides read TGTGCCAGCACAGGGACAGGGCACAATGAGCAGTTCTTC.

In its sample, this clone was seen a few times. The rearrangement links TRBV19 to TRBJ1-2; 9 nucleotides line up with TRBD1. V lost 7 bases to trimming and J lost 8 bases; unmatched junction nucleotides: 11. This CDR3 spans 14 amino acids. Germline V CDR1 and CDR2: LNHDA, SQIVND (reference sequence). CDR3 protein: CASNTDRGSFGYTF. In nucleotides, the CDR3 is TGTGCCAGTAACACGGACAGGGGATCTTTCGGCTACACCTTC. Together with reference TRBV19 and TRBJ1-2, the CDR3 gives the full variable domain: DGGITQSPKYLFRKEGQNVTLSCEQNLNHDAMYWYRQDPGQGLRLIYYSQIVNDFQKGDIAEGYSVSREKKESFPLTVTSAQKNPTAFYLCASNTDRGSFGYTFGSGTRLTVV.

DNA for the CDR3: TGCGCCAGCAGCCCCCACGCCAGGGGGGGATACGAGCAGTACTTC. Amino acids: CASSPHARGGYEQYF. V usage is TRBV4-1 and J usage is TRBJ2-7; D is perhaps TRBD1 or TRBD2 (7 bases each). Germline V gene sequence: CDR1 MGHRA, CDR2 YSYEKL. V lost 4 bases to trimming and J lost 4 bases, with 17 bases between them. The CDR3 length is 15 residues.

The chain couples TRBV13 to TRBJ1-3, with TRBD1 identical over 7 bases. There are 16 residues in the CDR3. The germline CDR1 and CDR2 sequences are PRHDT and FYEKMQ (reference sequence). J gave up 0 bases and V 2 bases, and 4 bases lay outside the gene matches. CDR3 sequence (DNA): TGTGCCAGCAGCTTAAGGACAGGAAACTCTGGAAACACCATATATTTT. It codes for CASSLRTGNSGNTIYF.

The V and J genes are TRBV9 and TRBJ2-3; TRBD1 is a possible D gene (5 bases). This CDR3 contains 14 residues. Germline CDR1 SGDLS, CDR2 YYNGEE. V shed 3 bases and J shed 3 bases, with 11 bases lying between them. The CDR3 nucleotides read TGTGCCAGCAGCGAGACAGACTTTACAGATACGCAGTATTTT. This gives the protein CASSETDFTDTQYF.